What follows are 18 T cell receptor beta chains derived from one specimen sequenced in a study of B cell selection in AIRE deficiency. The protocol was immunoSEQ multiplex PCR, while the TCRdb copy is restricted to in-frame clones and leaves out a portion. Seen here are around 26,000 clones, 92% observed once, and the top ten hold approximately 1.1%. Regulatory T cells were sorted as CD4+CD25hiCD127low/negative cells. Sequenced input: CD4+CD25+ Tregs sorted from PBMCs. These receptors came from a human donor in good health.

The chain combines TRBV11-2 with TRBJ2-2; 9 nucleotides line up with TRBD1. Losses at the gene ends were 3 bases for V and 0 bases for J; bases not matched to a gene: 2. From germline, CDR1 is SGHAT and CDR2 FQNNGV. The CDR3 contains 16 residues. CDR3 bases: TGTGCCAGCAGCTTCCGACAGGGGGCGAACACCGGGGAGCTGTTTTTT. It translates to CASSFRQGANTGELFF.

The chain recombines TRBV7-2 with TRBJ1-1; the D gene is possibly TRBD1 (6 bases). This CDR3 has 14 residues. Looked up from germline, CDR1 is SGHTA and CDR2 is FQGNSA. V lost 2 bases, J lost 6 bases, and 13 bases lay in between. The CDR3 region is CASSLLGGSAEAFF. In DNA, the CDR3 is TGTGCCAGCAGCTTACTAGGGGGTTCGGCTGAAGCTTTCTTT.

The chain is built from TRBV28 and TRBJ1-2; D is perhaps TRBD1 (5 bases). CDR1 is MDHEN, CDR2 SYDVKM, per germline. This CDR3 is built from 12 residues. V was cut by 7 bases and J by 6 bases, with 12 bases left in between. The CDR3 sequence is CASTLTGDGYTF. The DNA for the CDR3 is TGTGCCAGCACCCTGACGGGGGATGGCTACACCTTC.

The chain joins TRBV29-1 to TRBJ2-3; D is uncertain. V shed 0 bases and J shed 5 bases, with 9 bases lying between them. In germline, CDR1 is SQVTM, CDR2 ANQGSEA. The CDR3 sequence is 13 residues long. CDR3 in amino acids: CSVEEAQQDTQYF. CDR3 sequence (DNA): TGCAGCGTTGAAGAGGCCCAGCAAGATACGCAGTATTTT.

Worth noting for this clone: One end of the junction is discordant with germline, which a read error may explain. This chain uses TRBV5-1 with TRBJ2-5; D gene uncertain. Germline CDR1 SGHRS, CDR2 YFSETQ. There are 12 residues in the CDR3. The CDR3 sequence is CANSFSQETQYF. In DNA, the CDR3 is TGCGCCAACAGCTTCAGCCAAGAGACCCAGTACTTC. The whole variable domain, remainder taken from reference TRBV5-1 and TRBJ2-5, is KAGVTQTPRYLIKTRGQQVTLSCSPISGHRSVSWYQQTPGQGLQFLFEYFSETQRNKGNFPGRFSGRQFSNSRSEMNVSTLELGDSALYLCANSFSQETQYFGPGTRLLVL.

This clone occurred once. The chain couples TRBV27 to TRBJ2-5; TRBD2 matches 14 bases. V was clipped by 6 bases and J by 5 bases; unmatched bases: 14. The CDR3 totals 18 residues. Germline-derived CDR1 and CDR2 are MNHEY and SMNVEV (reference sequence). In DNA form, the CDR3 reads TGTGCCAGCAGCCTACAAGCCCGGACTAGCGGGGGGACGGAGACCCAGTACTTC. Its protein product is CASSLQARTSGGTETQYF.

The V and J genes are TRBV6-1 and TRBJ1-3; D is unclear. This CDR3 has 12 residues. Trimming removed 5 bases at V and 4 bases at J, with 6 bases between. Germline V gene sequence: CDR1 MNHNS, CDR2 SASEGT. This chain's CDR3 is CASSSVGNTIYF. The CDR3 region has the DNA TGTGCCAGCAGTTCCGTAGGAAACACCATATATTTT.

This chain joins TRBV5-1 and TRBJ1-6; weak D call: TRBD1 (5 bases). Germline V lookup: CDR1 SGHRS, CDR2 YFSETQ. The length of the CDR3 is 13 residues. V dropped 5 bases and J dropped 7 bases, with 10 bases sitting between them. Here the CDR3 reads CASRDKTNSPLHF. CDR3 sequence (DNA): TGCGCCAGCAGGGACAAGACCAATTCACCCCTCCACTTT.

The chain is built from TRBV6-6 and TRBJ2-1; D possibly matches TRBD1 or TRBD2 (5 bases each). The germline CDR1 and CDR2 sequences are MNHNY and SVGAGI (reference sequence). Trimming stripped 2 bases from V and 4 bases from J, with 12 bases between. The CDR3 covers 15 residues. Written as DNA, the CDR3 is TGTGCCAGCAGTTACCAGGGACCGCGGTACAATGAGCAGTTCTTC. Translation: CASSYQGPRYNEQFF.

The chain links TRBV2 to TRBJ1-4; D is unresolved. The V gene's germline CDR1 is SNHLY and CDR2 FYNNEI. The V end lost 5 bases, the J end lost 6 bases, and 4 bases lay between the germline ends. This CDR3 contains 11 residues. The CDR3 region is CASSQDEKLFF. The DNA of the CDR3 is TGTGCCAGCAGTCAGGATGAAAAACTGTTTTTT. The full variable domain, in which reference TRBV2 and TRBJ1-4 provide the parts outside the CDR3, is EPEVTQTPSHQVTQMGQEVILRCVPISNHLYFYWYRQILGQKVEFLVSFYNNEISEKSEIFDDQFSVERPDGSNFTLKIRSTKLEDSAMYFCASSQDEKLFFGSGTQLSVL.

The chain combines TRBV29-1 with TRBJ2-5, with 10 bases aligning to TRBD1. Germline loops: CDR1 SQVTM, CDR2 ANQGSEA. This CDR3 has 15 residues. V gave up 6 bases and J gave up 5 bases; unmatched junction bases: 12. This CDR3 reads CSVSHRQGAGETQYF. The DNA for the CDR3 is TGCAGCGTATCGCATCGACAGGGGGCCGGCGAGACCCAGTACTTC.

The chain couples TRBV29-1 to TRBJ2-1; tentatively, D is TRBD1 (5 bases). V lost 7 bases and J 7 bases, leaving 17 bases between the germline ends. This CDR3 spans 13 amino acids. CDR1 is SQVTM and CDR2 is ANQGSEA in the germline V gene. CDR3 DNA sequence: TGCAGCGGCTTGAAGGCGGCAGGGAATGAGCAGTTCTTC. Translated, it gives CSGLKAAGNEQFF.

This rearrangement joins TRBV7-2 to TRBJ2-7; no clear D gene. Germline values: CDR1 SGHTA, CDR2 FQGNSA. V lost 2 bases to trimming and J lost 4 bases, with 12 bases between them. CDR3 length: 14 residues. Written as DNA, the CDR3 is TGTGCCAGCAGCTTAAGGAAGATCGGTTACGAGCAGTACTTC. This sequence encodes CASSLRKIGYEQYF.

The chain has TRBV6-6 and TRBJ1-2, with TRBD1 matching 10 bases. The V and J ends lost 5 bases and 5 bases, in that order; junction bases with no gene match: 8. The CDR3 loop spans 15 amino acids. The germline CDR1 and CDR2 sequences are MNHNY and SVGAGI (reference sequence). As DNA, the CDR3 is TGTGCCAGCAGTACCGGGACAGGGGCGTCATATGGCTACACCTTC. Amino acid sequence: CASSTGTGASYGYTF.

This chain joins TRBV5-1 and TRBJ1-1; no definite D call. Germline values: CDR1 SGHRS, CDR2 YFSETQ. Trimming left V 0 bases short and J 1 base short, with 13 bases between. The CDR3 has 16 amino acids. This chain's CDR3 is CASSLVGIHTNTEAFF. CDR3 DNA: TGCGCCAGCAGCTTGGTGGGGATCCATACGAACACTGAAGCTTTCTTT.

The chain couples TRBV19 to TRBJ1-1, with a tentative D call TRBD1 (6 bases). Germline CDR1 LNHDA, CDR2 SQIVND (reference sequence). The V end was cut by 6 bases, the J end by 0 bases, with 14 bases between. CDR3 length equals 15 residues. The CDR3, as DNA: TGTGCCAGTAGAAAATTGACAGGCATGAACACTGAAGCTTTCTTT. This gives the protein CASRKLTGMNTEAFF.

The chain employs TRBV2 and TRBJ1-5; D may be TRBD1 (5 bases). Germline V gene sequence: CDR1 SNHLY, CDR2 FYNNEI. V was cut by 4 bases and J by 7 bases, with 11 bases left in between. There are 13 residues in the CDR3. CDR3 bases: TGTGCCAGCAGTGGATTGAGGGACCAGCCCCAGCATTTT. Its protein product is CASSGLRDQPQHF.

The rearrangement links TRBV5-1 to TRBJ1-3, with TRBD1 matching over 7 bases. The CDR3 is 14 residues long. V lost 4 bases, J lost 1 base, and 2 bases stayed unmatched. Germline CDR1 and CDR2: SGHRS and YFSETQ. Written as DNA, the CDR3 is TGCGCCAGCAGCCAACAGGGGTCTGGAAACACCATATATTTT. It is translated as CASSQQGSGNTIYF.